Shown below are 20 T cell receptor beta chains from a single sample sequenced in a study of T cell responses to AZD1222 COVID-19 vaccine. Clones were sequenced by immunoSEQ multiplex PCR, and TCRdb holds only the in-frame ones, with some missing. The sample shows more than 110,000 clones, about 92% of them seen only once. Sequenced material: peripheral blood, taken on day 0 of AZD1222 vaccination. These receptors were collected from an adult in good health.

The CDR3 spells CASRPQGAEPHEQYF. The CDR3 nucleotides read TGTGCCAGCAGACCCCAGGGAGCCGAACCCCACGAGCAGTACTTC. The chain links TRBV6-5 to TRBJ2-7; possibly TRBD1 or TRBD2 for D (5 bases each). The CDR3 covers 15 residues. Germline assignment: CDR1 MNHEY and CDR2 SVGAGI. V was cut by 6 bases and J by 5 bases, with 20 bases left in between.

This chain links TRBV11-2 with TRBJ2-1; 12 bases agree with TRBD2. V dropped 4 bases and J dropped 0; count of bases not matched to a gene: 7. CDR3 length: 18 residues. Germline CDR1 SGHAT, CDR2 FQNNGV. This chain's CDR3 is CASSSHLLAGGSYNEQFF. CDR3 nucleotides: TGTGCCAGCAGCTCCCACCTACTAGCGGGGGGCTCCTACAATGAGCAGTTCTTC. Complete variable domain (other parts from reference TRBV11-2 and TRBJ2-1): EAGVAQSPRYKIIEKRQSVAFWCNPISGHATLYWYQQILGQGPKLLIQFQNNGVVDDSQLPKDRFSAERLKGVDSTLKIQPAKLEDSAVYLCASSSHLLAGGSYNEQFFGPGTRLTVL.

The chain is built from TRBV19 and TRBJ1-6, with 8 bases lining up with TRBD1. V shed 1 base, J shed 8 bases, and the junction held 10 bases outside the gene matches. Germline V CDR1 and CDR2: LNHDA, SQIVND (reference sequence). There are 17 residues in the CDR3. CDR3 coding DNA: TGTGCCAGTAGTATAGGGAGCGTCGGGACAGGCTATTCACCCCTCCACTTT. It yields the protein CASSIGSVGTGYSPLHF. Based on the CDR3 plus reference TRBV19 and TRBJ1-6, the full variable domain is DGGITQSPKYLFRKEGQNVTLSCEQNLNHDAMYWYRQDPGQGLRLIYYSQIVNDFQKGDIAEGYSVSREKKESFPLTVTSAQKNPTAFYLCASSIGSVGTGYSPLHFGNGTRLTVT.

This clone occurred a few times. This chain links TRBV5-1 with TRBJ1-2; 10 bases line up with TRBD1. The CDR3 consists of 14 residues. Germline loops: CDR1 SGHRS, CDR2 YFSETQ. V was clipped by 4 bases and J by 8 bases; unmatched bases: 8. CDR3 sequence (DNA): TGCGCCAGCAGCCCCCGGACAGGGGGGGGCGGCTACACCTTC. This codes for CASSPRTGGGGYTF.

The chain combines TRBV30 with TRBJ1-1, with D uncertain. V was shortened by 5 bases and J by 5 bases, with 12 bases between the two germline ends. CDR3 length equals 12 residues. Germline V gene lookup returns CDR1 GTSNPN and CDR2 SVGIG (reference sequence). CDR3 coding DNA: TGTGCCTGGGCCCGGGAAGGGACTGAAGCTTTCTTT. It is translated as CAWAREGTEAFF.

V gene TRBV2 combines with J gene TRBJ1-1; D not certain. This CDR3 has 12 amino acids. Trimming cost V 7 bases and J 4 bases, with 10 bases left between them. The germline CDR1 and CDR2 sequences are SNHLY and FYNNEI. The CDR3 is CASTLEGTEAFF. The CDR3 region has the DNA TGTGCCAGCACCCTAGAGGGCACTGAAGCTTTCTTT.

The genes are TRBV6-4 and TRBJ2-2; D is uncertain. Per the germline V gene, CDR1 is MRHNA and CDR2 is SNTAGT. The length of the CDR3 is 14 residues. V was clipped by 2 bases and J by 1 base, with 5 bases between them. The CDR3 DNA follows: TGTGCCAGCAGTGACGGGGTGAACACCGGGGAGCTGTTTTTT. Translated: CASSDGVNTGELFF.

The chain carries TRBV9 and TRBJ2-7, with D possibly TRBD2 on 6 matching bases. Trimming shortened V by 3 bases and J by 0 bases, and 10 bases separated the two germline ends. Looked up from germline, CDR1 is SGDLS and CDR2 is YYNGEE. This CDR3 comprises 14 residues. The CDR3 spells CASSARGNSYEQYF. DNA for the CDR3: TGTGCCAGCAGCGCGCGGGGTAACTCCTACGAGCAGTACTTC. Complete variable domain (other parts from reference TRBV9 and TRBJ2-7): DSGVTQTPKHLITATGQRVTLRCSPRSGDLSVYWYQQSLDQGLQFLIQYYNGEERAKGNILERFSAQQFPDLHSELNLSSLELGDSALYFCASSARGNSYEQYFGPGTRLTVT.

The chain is built from TRBV5-1 and TRBJ1-5, with D maybe TRBD1 (5 bases). V lost 3 bases, J lost 7 bases, and 11 bases lay in between. CDR3 size: 13 residues. Looked up from germline, CDR1 is SGHRS and CDR2 is YFSETQ. The CDR3 DNA sequence: TGCGCCAGCAGCTCGGGGCCCCAGCAGCCCCAGCATTTT. This gives the protein CASSSGPQQPQHF.

The chain joins TRBV24-1 to TRBJ1-5; a possible D gene is TRBD1 (5 bases). The CDR3 consists of 15 residues. Germline values: CDR1 KGHDR, CDR2 SFDVKD. Between the trimmed V and J ends, which lost 4 bases and 2 bases, there was a span of 11 bases. The CDR3 loop is CATSEGDVGNQPQHF. In DNA, the CDR3 is TGTGCCACCAGTGAGGGGGATGTGGGCAATCAGCCCCAGCATTTT.

The rearrangement joins TRBV6-2 or TRBV6-3 to TRBJ1-5; D not certain. CDR3 length: 15 residues. Trimming cost V 4 bases and J 0 bases, with 10 bases left between them. The germline V gene has CDR1 MNHEY and CDR2 SVGEGT. The CDR3 loop is CASSLGAYSNQPQHF. The CDR3 bases are TGTGCCAGCAGTTTAGGAGCCTATAGCAATCAGCCCCAGCATTTT.

CDR3 amino acids: CASRETQTDTQYF. Written as DNA, the CDR3 is TGTGCCAGTAGAGAAACCCAGACAGATACGCAGTATTTT. The rearrangement links TRBV19 to TRBJ2-3; no clear D gene. Germline-derived CDR1 and CDR2 are LNHDA and SQIVND (reference sequence). Trimming left V 6 bases short and J 3 bases short, with 10 bases between. This CDR3 contains 13 residues.

The CDR3 protein is CASRQGNQPQHF. In DNA form, the CDR3 reads TGTGCCAGTAGACAGGGCAATCAGCCCCAGCATTTT. The chain employs TRBV19 and TRBJ1-5, with D tentatively TRBD1 (5 bases). The CDR3 runs to 12 residues. The germline CDR1 and CDR2 sequences are LNHDA and SQIVND (reference sequence). Trimming removed 6 bases at V and 2 bases at J, with 5 bases between.

V is TRBV2 and J is TRBJ1-2; 10 nucleotides align to TRBD1. Germline V gene sequence: CDR1 SNHLY, CDR2 FYNNEI. This CDR3 comprises 16 residues. With V trimmed by 7 bases and J by 5 bases, 13 bases remained unmatched. This CDR3 is CASNYPGTGDLYGYTF. Here the CDR3 DNA reads TGTGCCAGCAACTACCCCGGGACAGGGGATCTTTATGGCTACACCTTC.

CDR3 sequence (DNA): TGTGCCAGCAGCTTCCCTGCCAGGGGTTGGACTGAAGCTTTCTTT. Translating gives CASSFPARGWTEAFF. This chain uses TRBV11-3 with TRBJ1-1; D possibly corresponds to TRBD1 (6 bases). The germline V gene encodes CDR1 SGHNT and CDR2 YENEEA. V gave up 3 bases and J gave up 5 bases, with 16 bases separating them. This CDR3 contains 15 residues.

V gene TRBV4-2 combines with J gene TRBJ2-7, with 8 bases fitting TRBD1. Germline V CDR1 and CDR2: LGHNA, YNFKEQ. The CDR3 has 16 residues. J was trimmed by 3 bases and V by 0 bases; bases with no gene match: 7. CDR3 sequence (DNA): TGTGCCAGCAGCCAAGAAAACCGGGACAGGATCTACGAGCAGTACTTC. This encodes CASSQENRDRIYEQYF.

The chain is built from TRBV7-9 and TRBJ1-2; D is unclear. Germline values: CDR1 SEHNR, CDR2 FQNEAQ (reference sequence). The CDR3 extends over 13 amino acids. V was pared by 1 base and J by 8 bases, with 11 bases between. The CDR3 nucleotides read TGTGCCAGCAGCTTAGAGATGGGTCGGGGCTACACCTTC. Residues: CASSLEMGRGYTF.

The chain uses TRBV12-3 or TRBV12-4 and TRBJ2-7, with D unclear. The CDR3 totals 13 residues. Between the trimmed V and J ends, which lost 10 bases and 4 bases, there was a span of 17 bases. CDR3 in DNA: TGTGCCACCTCCTGGGGATTCGCATACGAGCAGTACTTC. Its protein is CATSWGFAYEQYF.

The genes are TRBV6-1 and TRBJ1-4; D call uncertain. V was pared by 3 bases and J by 5 bases, with 10 bases between. CDR1 is MNHNS, CDR2 SASEGT, per germline. This CDR3 is built from 14 residues. The CDR3 here is CASSDQVSNEKLFF. In nucleotides, the CDR3 is TGTGCCAGCAGTGATCAGGTTTCCAATGAAAAACTGTTTTTT.

The chain employs TRBV7-6 and TRBJ1-2; the match to TRBD1 covers 7 bases. This CDR3 contains 15 residues. Per germline, CDR1 SGHVS and CDR2 FNYEAQ. The junction had 11 bases not matched to a gene; V was cut back by 2 bases and J by 8 bases. Here the CDR3 reads CASSLLRGQPGGYTF. Here the CDR3 DNA reads TGTGCCAGCAGCTTATTAAGGGGGCAACCTGGGGGCTACACCTTC.